This TCR beta chain was identified during a study of T cells after yellow fever vaccination (dated by TCRdb to the late 2010s). Regarding the study in general: The SMART-Seq v4 Ultra Low Input RNA kit was used to prepare libraries from fractions with low cell numbers. Blood was collected at multiple timepoints before and after primary and secondary immunization, and bulk PBMC replicates and cell subsets were isolated. Two healthy male donors made up the cohort, one aged 18 to 30 years and the other aged 30 to 39 years. Bulk TCR alpha and beta repertoires were sequenced longitudinally to track T-cell clones before and after primary and booster YFV17D yellow fever vaccination.

The sample's treatment or condition label, in plain terms: live attenuated yellow fever vaccine strain. A standard Ficoll-Paque protocol was used to isolate PBMCs from peripheral blood. Dynabeads CD4 and CD8 positive selection kits were used to isolate the CD4 and CD8 T-cell fractions. TriZol was used to extract RNA from bulk PBMCs, CD4 and CD8 fractions, and dextramer-positive and dextramer-negative fractions. Broader findings and caveats from the paper: Most clones expanded after primary vaccination (96% of CD4 and 88% of CD8) were re-detected after the booster, suggesting that broad memory maintenance occurred. A small share of clonotypes was detected in both CD4 and CD8 compartments, with the overlap likely arising from convergent recombination. Because the study included only two donors, the extent to which the findings can be generalized is limited. The secondary T-cell response was found to be weaker but faster than the primary response, with a peak reached on day 5 rather than on day 15. Computational filtering was required because FACS-sorted repertoires could contain abundant contaminating clonotypes from the bulk population.

Of note for this clonotype: Its binding antigen is unknown. No quality values exist for individual bases; no much larger clone is one base distant.

The run used an Illumina NovaSeq 6000. TCR cDNA was synthesized by 5'RACE template switching, through which a universal primer site and unique molecular identifiers were introduced. cDNA synthesis was primed from both the TCR alpha and TCR beta constant segments. Two PCR steps were used to amplify libraries, with sample barcodes and sequencing adapters being added in the second step. Sequencing of libraries was performed on Illumina HiSeq 2500 (2x100 bp) or NovaSeq (2x150 bp). In the original analysis: Reads were demultiplexed and collapsed into UMI consensus sequences with MIGEC, and V(D)J alignment was performed with MiXCR. Clonotypes responding to the vaccine were identified with edgeR on replicate PBMC samples, with the criteria of FDR below 0.01 and a log2 fold change above 5 up to day 15. CD4 or CD8 identity was assigned to each bulk clonotype according to whether the clonotype was present at higher abundance in the sequenced CD4 repertoire or the sequenced CD8 repertoire. The public reads were reanalyzed by TCRdb: fastp trimming at Q25, MiXCR alignment, in-frame beta chains only. Rows with one shared CDR3 protein collapse into an entry with the most common genes and DNA. The V and J calls come from TCRdb's annotation, not from the publication. This sample holds around 120,000 distinct CDR3 sequences; roughly 15% were observed only once. Clones ranked in the top ten supply more than 40% of the sample.

The CDR3 covers 16 residues, taking in both the cysteine and the phenylalanine. Of the read, only the CDR3 DNA is kept; its 48 bases are in frame from base 1. V loses 5 bases at its end and J loses 6 bases; junction bases beyond the gene matches: 13. CDR1 MNHEY and CDR2 SMNVEV were looked up in the germline V gene (reference sequence). Source: CD8+ T cells sorted from PBMCs, taken 5 days after the yellow fever booster vaccination. This clonotype was sampled from a man aged 18 to 30 who received the YFV17D yellow fever vaccine. Here the chain combines TRBV27 and TRBJ2-7, and 10 bases in between align with TRBD2. The sequenced DNA is TGTGCCAGCAGTCCCGGGACTAGCGTCACTAGGGGCGAGCAGTACTTC. It codes for CASSPGTSVTRGEQYF.